Listed below are T cell receptor beta chains from one sample, sequenced in a study of blood T cells in healthy people across ages. Using its own MiXCR run on the 5' RACE reads, TCRdb lists one record per CDR3 protein. This table has 980,000 or so distinct CDR3 sequences, around 46% appearing once. The sample taken for sequencing was blood. These receptors were obtained from a man aged 25-45 years in good health. The CDR3 runs from the conserved cysteine through the conserved F or W. Each record gives: clone size, D gene, V gene, CDR3 length, J gene, CDR3 protein, CDR3 DNA. The D gene is left open where the match is weak. Size values are once, few and many counts, or a class for expanded clones, and some rows have none.

clone size: .
D gene: TRBD1
V gene: TRBV10-3
CDR3 length: 14
J gene: TRBJ1-1
CDR3 protein: CAIRGTGVNTEAFF
CDR3 DNA: TGTGCCATCAGGGGAACAGGGGTGAACACTGAAGCTTTCTTT

clone size: few
D gene: .
V gene: TRBV7-2
CDR3 length: 12
J gene: TRBJ1-4
CDR3 protein: CASTNRGEKLFF
CDR3 DNA: TGTGCCAGCACCAATCGGGGGGAAAAACTGTTTTTT

clone size: .
D gene: TRBD2
V gene: TRBV30
CDR3 length: 15
J gene: TRBJ2-3
CDR3 protein: CAWSQPGLATDTQYF
CDR3 DNA: TGTGCCTGGAGCCAACCGGGACTAGCGACAGATACGCAGTATTTT

clone size: .
D gene: TRBD1
V gene: TRBV27
CDR3 length: 21
J gene: TRBJ2-7
CDR3 protein: CASSHRRPQVGQAYLSYEQYF
CDR3 DNA: TGTGCCAGCAGCCATAGGCGGCCCCAGGTGGGACAGGCTTATCTCAGCTACGAGCAGTACTTC

clone size: .
D gene: TRBD1
V gene: TRBV29-1
CDR3 length: 14
J gene: TRBJ2-7
CDR3 protein: CSVALQGGIYEQYF
CDR3 DNA: TGCAGCGTTGCTCTACAGGGGGGAATTTACGAGCAGTACTTC

clone size: few
D gene: .
V gene: TRBV7-7
CDR3 length: 15
J gene: TRBJ2-1
CDR3 protein: CASSPGGAGYNEQFF
CDR3 DNA: TGTGCTAGCAGCCCGGGTGGGGCAGGCTACAATGAGCAGTTCTTC

clone size: .
D gene: .
V gene: TRBV5-6
CDR3 length: 11
J gene: TRBJ2-1
CDR3 protein: CTSSSHNEQFF
CDR3 DNA: TGTACCAGCAGCTCGCACAATGAGCAGTTCTTC

clone size: .
D gene: TRBD1
V gene: TRBV10-3
CDR3 length: 15
J gene: TRBJ2-3
CDR3 protein: CVISEWGQGSDTQYF
CDR3 DNA: TGTGTCATCAGCGAGTGGGGACAGGGTTCAGATACGCAGTATTTT

clone size: .
D gene: .
V gene: TRBV12-3/TRBV12-4
CDR3 length: 15
J gene: TRBJ2-3
CDR3 protein: CASSYGRGGVDTQYF
CDR3 DNA: TGTGCCAGCAGTTACGGAAGGGGGGGGGTAGATACGCAGTATTTT

clone size: .
D gene: .
V gene: TRBV20-1
CDR3 length: 15
J gene: TRBJ1-2
CDR3 protein: CSATGTLGLSYGYTF
CDR3 DNA: TGCAGTGCTACCGGGACATTGGGACTCTCGTATGGCTACACCTTC

clone size: .
D gene: TRBD1
V gene: TRBV4-2
CDR3 length: 15
J gene: TRBJ2-7
CDR3 protein: CASSQGRDRVGEQYF
CDR3 DNA: TGTGCCAGCAGCCAAGGCCGGGACAGGGTAGGGGAGCAGTACTTC

clone size: .
D gene: .
V gene: TRBV4-1
CDR3 length: 14
J gene: TRBJ2-1
CDR3 protein: CASSQELQVDEQFF
CDR3 DNA: TGCGCCAGCAGCCAAGAACTCCAGGTCGATGAGCAGTTCTTC

clone size: few
D gene: .
V gene: TRBV20-1
CDR3 length: 16
J gene: TRBJ2-4
CDR3 protein: CSASAPERTAKNIQYF
CDR3 DNA: TGCAGTGCTAGTGCCCCCGAACGTACAGCCAAAAACATTCAGTACTTC

clone size: few
D gene: .
V gene: TRBV28
CDR3 length: 13
J gene: TRBJ2-7
CDR3 protein: CASSRLGAHEQYF
CDR3 DNA: TGTGCCAGCAGTCGCTTAGGCGCCCACGAGCAGTACTTC

clone size: .
D gene: .
V gene: TRBV20-1
CDR3 length: 14
J gene: TRBJ1-1
CDR3 protein: CSARDRSMNTEAFF
CDR3 DNA: TGCAGTGCTAGAGATCGGAGTATGAACACTGAAGCTTTCTTT

clone size: .
D gene: .
V gene: TRBV25-1
CDR3 length: 12
J gene: TRBJ2-7
CDR3 protein: CASSDPGHEQYF
CDR3 DNA: TGTGCCAGCAGTGACCCCGGACACGAGCAGTACTTC

clone size: .
D gene: TRBD2
V gene: TRBV9
CDR3 length: 14
J gene: TRBJ2-3
CDR3 protein: CTSGSGLSTDTQYF
CDR3 DNA: TGTACCAGCGGCTCGGGACTAAGCACAGATACGCAGTATTTT

clone size: .
D gene: .
V gene: TRBV25-1
CDR3 length: 16
J gene: TRBJ2-3
CDR3 protein: CASSESRGISTDTQYF
CDR3 DNA: TGTGCCAGCAGTGAATCTAGGGGTATTAGCACAGATACGCAGTATTTT

clone size: .
D gene: .
V gene: TRBV5-5
CDR3 length: 11
J gene: TRBJ2-1
CDR3 protein: CASSSEETQFF
CDR3 DNA: TGTGCCAGCAGCTCCGAAGAGACCCAGTTCTTC

clone size: .
D gene: .
V gene: TRBV24-1
CDR3 length: 14
J gene: TRBJ2-3
CDR3 protein: CATSDLKGRDTQYF
CDR3 DNA: TGTGCCACCAGTGATTTGAAGGGCCGAGATACGCAGTATTTT

clone size: .
D gene: .
V gene: TRBV29-1
CDR3 length: 15
J gene: TRBJ2-1
CDR3 protein: CSVEDDGILYDEQFF
CDR3 DNA: TGCAGCGTTGAAGACGACGGGATTCTCTACGATGAGCAGTTCTTC

clone size: few
D gene: .
V gene: TRBV6-1
CDR3 length: 16
J gene: TRBJ2-3
CDR3 protein: CASSEWGGARTDTQYF
CDR3 DNA: TGTGCCAGCAGTGAATGGGGGGGGGCGAGGACAGATACGCAGTATTTT

clone size: few
D gene: TRBD2
V gene: TRBV4-1
CDR3 length: 16
J gene: TRBJ2-3
CDR3 protein: CASSQVLGLATDTQYF
CDR3 DNA: TGCGCCAGCAGCCAAGTTCTGGGACTAGCCACGGATACGCAGTATTTT

clone size: .
D gene: .
V gene: TRBV9
CDR3 length: 15
J gene: TRBJ1-6
CDR3 protein: CASTPTGGTRSPLHF
CDR3 DNA: TGTGCCAGCACCCCTACCGGGGGAACACGTTCACCCCTCCACTTT

clone size: .
D gene: .
V gene: TRBV7-2
CDR3 length: 15
J gene: TRBJ1-2
CDR3 protein: CASSLSQGIDYGYTF
CDR3 DNA: TGTGCCAGCAGCTTGAGTCAGGGAATCGACTATGGCTACACCTTC

clone size: .
D gene: TRBD2
V gene: TRBV7-2
CDR3 length: 17
J gene: TRBJ2-3
CDR3 protein: CASSLAPQRGAGDTQYF
CDR3 DNA: TGTGCCAGCAGCTTAGCCCCTCAGCGGGGGGCTGGTGATACGCAGTATTTT

clone size: few
D gene: .
V gene: TRBV20-1
CDR3 length: 14
J gene: TRBJ2-5
CDR3 protein: CSAPRRDFQETQYF
CDR3 DNA: TGCAGTGCTCCCCGCCGGGACTTCCAAGAGACCCAGTACTTC

clone size: .
D gene: .
V gene: TRBV12-3/TRBV12-4
CDR3 length: 11
J gene: TRBJ2-1
CDR3 protein: CASSLEREQFF
CDR3 DNA: TGTGCCAGCAGTTTAGAGAGAGAGCAGTTCTTC

clone size: .
D gene: .
V gene: TRBV6-2/TRBV6-3
CDR3 length: 16
J gene: TRBJ1-1
CDR3 protein: CASSWRGAGMNTEAFF
CDR3 DNA: TGTGCCAGCAGTTGGCGGGGGGCAGGGATGAACACTGAAGCTTTCTTT

clone size: .
D gene: .
V gene: TRBV6-1
CDR3 length: 14
J gene: TRBJ1-2
CDR3 protein: CASSEAGGNYGYTF
CDR3 DNA: TGTGCCAGCAGTGAAGCCGGGGGAAACTATGGCTACACCTTC

clone size: once
D gene: .
V gene: TRBV6-2/TRBV6-3
CDR3 length: 14
J gene: TRBJ2-7
CDR3 protein: CASSWGRAGNEQYF
CDR3 DNA: TGTGCCAGCAGTTGGGGCAGGGCAGGGAACGAGCAGTACTTC

clone size: .
D gene: .
V gene: TRBV27
CDR3 length: 12
J gene: TRBJ1-4
CDR3 protein: CASSFGGGKLFF
CDR3 DNA: TGTGCCAGCAGTTTCGGGGGCGGAAAACTGTTTTTT

clone size: few
D gene: TRBD1
V gene: TRBV20-1
CDR3 length: 13
J gene: TRBJ1-4
CDR3 protein: CSAIRGLGEKLFF
CDR3 DNA: TGCAGTGCCATCAGGGGGTTGGGAGAAAAACTGTTTTTT

clone size: .
D gene: .
V gene: TRBV20-1
CDR3 length: 11
J gene: TRBJ2-5
CDR3 protein: CSAELQETQYF
CDR3 DNA: TGCAGTGCGGAACTACAAGAGACCCAGTACTTC

clone size: .
D gene: .
V gene: TRBV9
CDR3 length: 14
J gene: TRBJ1-4
CDR3 protein: CASSLGGNNEKLFF
CDR3 DNA: TGTGCCAGCAGCCTGGGGGGGAACAATGAAAAACTGTTTTTT

clone size: few
D gene: .
V gene: TRBV20-1
CDR3 length: 11
J gene: TRBJ1-2
CDR3 protein: CSVLPVRGYTF
CDR3 DNA: TGCAGTGTTCTCCCAGTACGGGGCTACACCTTC

clone size: .
D gene: .
V gene: TRBV5-1
CDR3 length: 16
J gene: TRBJ2-7
CDR3 protein: CASSTLPPDSTYEQYF
CDR3 DNA: TGCGCCAGCAGCACACTCCCCCCGGACAGCACCTACGAGCAGTACTTC

clone size: .
D gene: TRBD2
V gene: TRBV20-1
CDR3 length: 14
J gene: TRBJ2-7
CDR3 protein: CSASRAGGLYEQYF
CDR3 DNA: TGCAGTGCCAGTCGGGCGGGGGGGCTCTACGAGCAGTACTTC

clone size: .
D gene: TRBD1
V gene: TRBV20-1
CDR3 length: 14
J gene: TRBJ1-1
CDR3 protein: CSARDGTAQGEAFF
CDR3 DNA: TGCAGTGCTAGAGACGGGACAGCTCAAGGTGAAGCTTTCTTT

clone size: .
D gene: TRBD1
V gene: TRBV4-2
CDR3 length: 16
J gene: TRBJ2-1
CDR3 protein: CASSRSGTGGYNEQFF
CDR3 DNA: TGTGCCAGCAGCCGATCCGGGACAGGCGGCTACAATGAGCAGTTCTTC

clone size: .
D gene: .
V gene: TRBV20-1
CDR3 length: 15
J gene: TRBJ1-2
CDR3 protein: CSASLGGITNYGYTF
CDR3 DNA: TGCAGTGCTAGTCTCGGAGGGATCACTAACTATGGCTACACCTTC

clone size: .
D gene: .
V gene: TRBV25-1
CDR3 length: 12
J gene: TRBJ1-2
CDR3 protein: CASQGALEGYTF
CDR3 DNA: TGTGCCAGCCAAGGCGCCCTCGAAGGCTACACCTTC

clone size: .
D gene: .
V gene: TRBV7-9
CDR3 length: 17
J gene: TRBJ1-5
CDR3 protein: CASSLGQSGFDNQPQHF
CDR3 DNA: TGTGCCAGCAGCTTAGGACAGTCGGGGTTTGACAATCAGCCCCAGCATTTT

clone size: .
D gene: .
V gene: TRBV20-1
CDR3 length: 13
J gene: TRBJ2-1
CDR3 protein: CSAKYPSYNEQFF
CDR3 DNA: TGCAGTGCTAAGTACCCCTCCTACAATGAGCAGTTCTTC

clone size: .
D gene: .
V gene: TRBV11-3
CDR3 length: 13
J gene: TRBJ1-1
CDR3 protein: CASSKQGNTEAFF
CDR3 DNA: TGTGCCAGCAGCAAACAGGGTAACACTGAAGCTTTCTTT

clone size: .
D gene: TRBD1
V gene: TRBV24-1
CDR3 length: 16
J gene: TRBJ1-2
CDR3 protein: CATSDTSTQGGRGYTF
CDR3 DNA: TGTGCCACCAGTGATACCTCCACCCAGGGGGGCCGCGGCTACACCTTC

clone size: .
D gene: .
V gene: TRBV12-3/TRBV12-4
CDR3 length: 16
J gene: TRBJ2-2
CDR3 protein: CASSLRGGTNTGELFF
CDR3 DNA: TGTGCCAGCAGTTTAAGAGGGGGGACGAACACCGGGGAGCTGTTTTTT

clone size: few
D gene: TRBD2
V gene: TRBV9
CDR3 length: 16
J gene: TRBJ2-5
CDR3 protein: CASSEASGDFQETQYF
CDR3 DNA: TGTGCCAGCAGCGAGGCCAGCGGGGATTTTCAAGAGACCCAGTACTTC

clone size: .
D gene: .
V gene: TRBV29-1
CDR3 length: 24
J gene: TRBJ2-1
CDR3 protein: CSVEGVGRAESTSLTYNFKFGQFF
CDR3 DNA: TGCAGCGTTGAAGGCGTTGGCAGGGCTGAGAGCACTAGCCTAACATACAATTTCAAATTCGGGCAGTTCTTC

clone size: .
D gene: .
V gene: TRBV29-1
CDR3 length: 12
J gene: TRBJ2-7
CDR3 protein: CSVGVGIYEQYF
CDR3 DNA: TGCAGCGTTGGGGTCGGAATCTACGAGCAGTACTTC

clone size: .
D gene: .
V gene: TRBV4-1
CDR3 length: 16
J gene: TRBJ2-7
CDR3 protein: CASSPAETATSYEQYF
CDR3 DNA: TGCGCCAGCAGCCCCGCTGAAACAGCAACGTCCTACGAGCAGTACTTC

clone size: .
D gene: .
V gene: TRBV7-9
CDR3 length: 18
J gene: TRBJ2-3
CDR3 protein: CASTNPSDSGVGTDTQYF
CDR3 DNA: TGTGCCAGCACCAATCCCTCGGACAGCGGAGTTGGCACAGATACGCAGTATTTT

clone size: .
D gene: TRBD2
V gene: TRBV6-2/TRBV6-3
CDR3 length: 13
J gene: TRBJ2-7
CDR3 protein: CASSLRTSGEQYF
CDR3 DNA: TGTGCCAGCAGTCTACGGACTAGCGGGGAGCAGTACTTC

clone size: .
D gene: .
V gene: TRBV6-2/TRBV6-3
CDR3 length: 14
J gene: TRBJ2-3
CDR3 protein: CASSYLVPTDTQYF
CDR3 DNA: TGTGCCAGCAGTTACCTAGTCCCCACAGATACGCAGTATTTT

clone size: few
D gene: .
V gene: TRBV29-1
CDR3 length: 11
J gene: TRBJ2-5
CDR3 protein: CSGGDAETQYF
CDR3 DNA: TGCAGCGGTGGTGATGCAGAGACCCAGTACTTC